These 5 T cell receptor beta chains were sequenced from one sample in a study of cytomegalovirus exposure and HLA in healthy donors. PCR involved 60 Vbeta and 13 Jbeta primers. Sequenced by immunoSEQ multiplex PCR; TCRdb stores in-frame clones only, minus some. Of almost 200,000 clones listed, roughly four fifths were seen once; the top ten hold 1.5% to 2%. Input material: PBMCs. These receptors all come from a man aged 25 to 40 in good health and CMV-seronegative.

This clone was seen only a few times. This chain's CDR3 is CASSLDGSPSSYEQYF. DNA of the CDR3: TGCGCCAGCAGCTTGGACGGCAGCCCTAGCTCCTACGAGCAGTACTTC. The chain couples TRBV5-1 to TRBJ2-7; no clear D. This CDR3 spans 16 amino acids. Germline CDR1 and CDR2: SGHRS and YFSETQ. The V end was cut by 0 bases, the J end by 0 bases, with 13 bases between.

This rearrangement joins TRBV4-2 to TRBJ2-3; no reliable D call. CDR3 length equals 13 residues. Trimming pared 2 bases from V and 2 bases from J, leaving 5 bases between. The V gene's germline CDR1 is LGHNA and CDR2 YNFKEQ. The DNA of the CDR3 is TGTGCCAGCAGCCAACAGGTCACAGATACGCAGTATTTT. Amino acids: CASSQQVTDTQYF.

This clone appeared a few times. The chain couples TRBV6-1 to TRBJ1-2, with D possibly being TRBD1 (5 bases). Germline V CDR1 and CDR2: MNHNS, SASEGT. This CDR3 spans 15 amino acids. The germline V and J ends were trimmed by 7 bases and 6 bases, with 21 bases remaining between them. The CDR3 protein is CASMIQVGAWDGYTF. DNA of the CDR3: TGTGCCAGCATGATACAGGTGGGCGCTTGGGATGGCTACACCTTC.

This clone was seen more than once but under ten times. CDR3 sequence (DNA): TGTGCCAGCTGTTGTGCAGGGGGAACCGACGAGCAGTACTTC. As protein: CASCCAGGTDEQYF. V usage is TRBV6-1 and J usage is TRBJ2-5, with TRBD1 matching over 7 bases. The DNA end is more similar to TRBJ2-7, so the J call may be wrong. The CDR3 has 14 residues. Germline lookup yields CDR1 MNHNS and CDR2 SASEGT.

This clone was recorded a few times. The chain couples TRBV29-1 to TRBJ2-3; 8 bases agree with TRBD1. This CDR3 spans 14 amino acids. The V gene's germline CDR1 is SQVTM and CDR2 ANQGSEA. Germline trimming cut 7 bases from V and 5 bases from J; bases unmatched to any gene: 11. The CDR3 is CSASQGAGGDTQYF. In DNA, the CDR3 is TGCAGCGCGAGCCAGGGGGCTGGAGGAGATACGCAGTATTTT.